This T cell receptor (beta chain) originates from a study of beta chain features in type 1 diabetes. The study reverse transcribed the entire isolated RNA, so it sequenced expressed TCRB transcripts. Data came from immunoSEQ multiplex PCR; TCRdb stores just in-frame clones and leaves some out. Here the sample spans 350,000 to 450,000 clones, roughly 13% being singletons. Germline CDR1 MNHNY, CDR2 SVGAGI (reference sequence). The junction had 9 bases not matched to a gene; V was cut back by 6 bases and J by 2 bases. The CDR3 has 15 amino acids. In the case of this clone: The antigen is unknown.

Study-level results: For Type 1 diabetes patients, all four CD4+ subsets carried TCRB CDR3s that were moderately but significantly shorter. Healthy donors had naive, central memory and Treg TCRB repertoires that appeared less similar than those seen among patients.

The J gene is TRBJ1-2, the V gene TRBV6-6, with 7 bases identical to TRBD1. Source material: naive CD4+ T cells from blood. This receptor was identified in a woman aged 18 to 35 with type 1 diabetes. The CDR3: CASSPPRGKNYGYTF. CDR3 nucleotides: TGTGCCAGCAGCCCCCCCAGGGGGAAGAACTATGGCTACACCTTC.